This T cell receptor (beta chain) stems from a study of cytomegalovirus exposure and HLA in healthy donors. Findings and caveats of the study: The authors reported that TCR beta sequences could predict HLA-A and HLA-B alleles. These predictions were accurate for most subjects in the first cohort. Researchers reported in a later analysis that a missense DCLRE1C variant was tied to TCR beta V- and J-gene trimming.

Trimming cost V 2 bases and J 0 bases, with 9 bases left between them. Per germline, CDR1 SGHTS and CDR2 YDEGEE. This CDR3 comprises 16 residues. A multiplex PCR was run with 60 Vbeta primers and 13 Jbeta primers. Assay used: immunoSEQ multiplex PCR; TCRdb lists only in-frame clones, some missing. The sample carries approximately 190,000 clones, more than 80% recorded once. As regards this clone: The antigen is unknown.

This receptor was obtained from a woman aged 45-60 years in good health and CMV-seropositive. V gene TRBV5-8 combines with J gene TRBJ1-6, with D uncertain. The sample taken for sequencing was PBMCs. The CDR3 DNA sequence: TGTGCCAGCAGCTTAGCGGGGAGCTCCTATAATTCACCCCTCCACTTT. Amino acid sequence: CASSLAGSSYNSPLHF.